Below, 17 T cell receptor beta chains from the same sample are listed, as sequenced in a study of vaccination and CD4 T cells after COVID-19. No antigen has been identified for these receptors. The Oncomine TCR Beta short-read assay generated sequence data from the DNA of cultured CD4+ T cells. Each CDR3 protein is one row after TCRdb ran MiXCR on the PCR reads. This table has about 25,000 distinct CDR3 sequences, around 66% appearing once. Treatment here: approximately 9-day PBMC culture with coronavirus spike peptide pools or control peptides (ViraFEST assay). Sample: CD4+ T cells from blood, cultured in vitro, taken after SARS-CoV-2 vaccination. These receptors originate from a human donor who received a COVID-19 vaccine.

The chain has TRBV7-8 and TRBJ1-5; possible D gene TRBD1, 6 bases. V was clipped by 3 bases and J by 0 bases, with 9 bases between them. From germline, CDR1 is SGHVS and CDR2 FQNEAQ. The length of the CDR3 is 15 residues. DNA for the CDR3: TGTGCCAGCAGCTTTGGGACAACTAGCAATCAGCCCCAGCATTTT. Translated: CASSFGTTSNQPQHF.

The chain is built from TRBV6-1 and TRBJ1-5; D is undetermined. The V gene lost 0 bases and the J gene lost 0 bases, with 6 bases spanning the gap. The CDR3 contains 15 residues. Germline lookup yields CDR1 MNHNS and CDR2 SASEGT. The CDR3 DNA is TGTGCCAGCAGTGAAGCCGAACTTAGCAATCAGCCCCAGCATTTT. Translating gives CASSEAELSNQPQHF.

The chain has TRBV6-1 and TRBJ1-3; D call uncertain. The V end lost 6 bases, the J end lost 1 base, and 16 bases lay between the germline ends. The germline CDR1 and CDR2 sequences are MNHNS and SASEGT. This CDR3 comprises 16 residues. CDR3: CASSRAPTRSGNTIYF. In nucleotides, the CDR3 is TGTGCCAGCAGCCGCGCCCCGACACGATCTGGAAACACCATATATTTT.

The V call is TRBV19, the J call TRBJ1-3; D is unresolved. The V and J ends lost 5 bases and 2 bases respectively, with 4 bases between them. CDR1 LNHDA and CDR2 SQIVND come from the germline V gene (reference sequence). The CDR3 has 12 residues. CDR3 sequence reads: CASSGPGNTIYF. The CDR3 DNA reads TGTGCCAGTAGTGGACCTGGAAACACCATATATTTT.

This clonotype was seen a handful of times. The chain joins TRBV30 to TRBJ2-2, with D hard to call. The CDR3 totals 15 residues. Germline V CDR1 and CDR2: GTSNPN, SVGIG (reference sequence). Trimming took off 0 bases at V and 4 bases at J, with 12 bases between the two ends. The DNA of the CDR3 is TGTGCCTGGAGTGTAGGGTACACGGGCACCGGGGAGCTGTTTTTT. Translated, it gives CAWSVGYTGTGELFF.

This clonotype was counted once. The V and J genes are TRBV5-1 and TRBJ1-5, with 8 bases fitting TRBD1. The CDR3 loop spans 16 amino acids. V lost 0 bases to trimming and J lost 4 bases; unmatched junction nucleotides: 6. Germline V gene sequence: CDR1 SGHRS, CDR2 YFSETQ. The CDR3 loop is CASSLAAGGGNQPQHF. CDR3 nucleotide sequence: TGCGCCAGCAGCTTGGCCGCAGGGGGCGGGAATCAGCCCCAGCATTTT. The full variable domain, in which reference TRBV5-1 and TRBJ1-5 provide the parts outside the CDR3, is KAGVTQTPRYLIKTRGQQVTLSCSPISGHRSVSWYQQTPGQGLQFLFEYFSETQRNKGNFPGRFSGRQFSNSRSEMNVSTLELGDSALYLCASSLAAGGGNQPQHFGDGTRLSIL.

This clonotype occurred a few times. The chain uses TRBV4-1 and TRBJ1-5; perhaps TRBD1 as D (5 bases). CDR3 size: 15 residues. Germline CDR1 is MGHRA and CDR2 is YSYEKL. The ends were cut back, 0 bases at V and 3 bases at J, with 9 bases in the middle. CDR3 protein: CASSQEGTLNQPQHF. The CDR3 DNA reads TGCGCCAGCAGCCAAGAGGGGACGCTCAATCAGCCCCAGCATTTT.

CDR3 sequence: CSARAPDRDEQYF. DNA for the CDR3: TGCAGTGCTAGAGCTCCCGACAGGGACGAGCAGTACTTC. The chain is built from TRBV20-1 and TRBJ2-7; 7 positions agree with TRBD1. Trimming took 1 base from V and 5 from J; bases not matched to a gene: 5. This CDR3 has 13 amino acids. Germline V gene lookup returns CDR1 DFQATT and CDR2 SNEGSKA (reference sequence).

In this sample, this clonotype turned up a few times. J is TRBJ2-5 and V is TRBV28; D call uncertain. The V gene's germline CDR1 is MDHEN and CDR2 SYDVKM. The V and J ends lost 6 bases and 2 bases respectively, with 19 bases between them. The CDR3 runs to 16 residues. In nucleotides, the CDR3 is TGTGCCAGCAGGCTAAGCCCAACTTACCCTCAAGAGACCCAGTACTTC. This encodes CASRLSPTYPQETQYF.

The chain joins TRBV27 to TRBJ1-4; maybe TRBD1 (6 bases). Trimming left V 3 bases short and J 6 bases short, with 14 bases between. Germline V gene sequence: CDR1 MNHEY, CDR2 SMNVEV (reference sequence). The CDR3 totals 15 residues. The CDR3 DNA reads TGTGCCAGCAGTTTCTGGAACAGGGAGGATGAAAAACTGTTTTTT. Amino acid sequence: CASSFWNREDEKLFF. Together with reference TRBV27 and TRBJ1-4, the CDR3 gives the full variable domain: EAQVTQNPRYLITVTGKKLTVTCSQNMNHEYMSWYRQDPGLGLRQIYYSMNVEVTDKGDVPEGYKVSRKEKRNFPLILESPSPNQTSLYFCASSFWNREDEKLFFGSGTQLSVL.

The J gene is TRBJ2-5, the V gene TRBV30; 9 bases agree with TRBD1. The CDR3 totals 15 residues. V lost 3 bases and J lost 4; bases outside the gene matches: 9. Germline-derived CDR1 and CDR2 are GTSNPN and SVGIG (reference sequence). This CDR3 is CAWRFRDREGETQYF. CDR3 bases: TGTGCCTGGAGGTTTAGGGACAGGGAGGGAGAGACCCAGTACTTC.

The chain employs TRBV21-1 and TRBJ1-2; the table's TRBD1 call for D was not verified on the DNA. TRBV21-1 is shown as a pseudogene. The length of the CDR3 is 15 residues. CDR3 region: CASSKLSQGNYGYTF. The CDR3 DNA reads as TGTGCCAGCAGCAAGCTCTCACAGGGAAACTATGGCTACACCTTC.

This clonotype turned up a few times. This sequence joins TRBV20-1 and TRBJ1-2; possibly TRBD1 for D (5 bases). CDR1 DFQATT and CDR2 SNEGSKA come from the germline V gene (reference sequence). The CDR3 is 15 amino acids. Trimming removed 3 bases at V and 6 bases at J, with 20 bases between. The CDR3 sequence is CSASRFSSGEDGYTF. The CDR3 nucleotides read TGCAGTGCTAGTAGGTTTTCATCGGGGGAGGATGGCTACACCTTC.

This clonotype was recorded a few times. The chain couples TRBV7-4 to TRBJ1-6; TRBD1 agrees at 10 bases. The ends lost 5 bases at V and 6 bases at J; junction bases unmatched: 13. CDR1 and CDR2 from the germline V gene are SGHVT and SQSDAQ. This CDR3 is 18 amino acids long. The CDR3 loop reads CASSLTGTGVIGNSPLHF. The CDR3 DNA reads as TGTGCCAGCAGCCTTACCGGGACAGGGGTCATTGGTAATTCACCCCTCCACTTT.

J is TRBJ1-1 and V is TRBV19; 8 bases align to TRBD1. Germline values: CDR1 LNHDA, CDR2 SQIVND (reference sequence). The CDR3 extends over 14 amino acids. V lost 7 bases to trimming and J lost 1 base; unmatched junction nucleotides: 5. CDR3 residues: CASKRQGTNTEAFF. DNA of the CDR3: TGTGCCAGTAAACGACAGGGGACGAACACTGAAGCTTTCTTT.

The chain recombines TRBV4-2 with TRBJ1-2; no firm D call. From germline, CDR1 is LGHNA and CDR2 YNFKEQ. This CDR3 contains 15 residues. With 2 bases removed from V and 7 bases from J, the gap between germline ends came to 17 bases. As DNA, the CDR3 is TGTGCCAGCAGCCAACGCGAGGGTCCCCACTCTGGCTACACCTTC. As protein: CASSQREGPHSGYTF.

This clonotype was observed a handful of times. This rearrangement joins TRBV7-9 to TRBJ2-5, with TRBD2 matching over 9 bases. CDR3 size: 14 residues. V was pared by 3 bases and J by 8 bases, with 7 bases of the junction left unmatched. Looked up from germline, CDR1 is SEHNR and CDR2 is FQNEAQ (reference sequence). The CDR3 loop is CASSLGSGGVTQYF. CDR3 in DNA: TGTGCCAGCAGCTTGGGTAGCGGGGGCGTAACCCAGTACTTC.